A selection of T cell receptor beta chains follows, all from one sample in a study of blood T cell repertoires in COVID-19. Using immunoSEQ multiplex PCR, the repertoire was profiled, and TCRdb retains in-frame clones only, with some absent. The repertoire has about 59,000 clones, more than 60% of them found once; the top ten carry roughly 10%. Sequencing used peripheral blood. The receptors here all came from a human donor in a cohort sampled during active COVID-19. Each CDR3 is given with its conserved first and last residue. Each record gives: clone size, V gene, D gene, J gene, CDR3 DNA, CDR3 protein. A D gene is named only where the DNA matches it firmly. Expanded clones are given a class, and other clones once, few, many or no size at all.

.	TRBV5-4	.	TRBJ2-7	TGTGCCAGCAGCAAAGGAGGTGTGGGTCCACCCTACGAGCAGTACTTC	CASSKGGVGPPYEQYF
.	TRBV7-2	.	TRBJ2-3	TGTGCCAGCAGCTTAGCGGAGCTAAATACGCAGTATTTT	CASSLAELNTQYF
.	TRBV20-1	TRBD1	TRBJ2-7	TGCAGTGCTAGAGATGGGCAGGGGGAGTACTTC	CSARDGQGEYF
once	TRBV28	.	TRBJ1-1	TGTGCCAGCAGTCCCCAGGGACATGTCATGAACACTGAAGCTTTCTTT	CASSPQGHVMNTEAFF
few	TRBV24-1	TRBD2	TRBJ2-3	TGTGCCACCAGTGATTTGGCGGGAGGTACGCAGTATTTT	CATSDLAGGTQYF
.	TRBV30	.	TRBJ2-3	TGTGCCTGGAAACCGGGCGGGACTAGCACAGATACGCAGTATTTT	CAWKPGGTSTDTQYF
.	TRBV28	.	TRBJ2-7	TGTGCCAGCCAACTACAGGGAGCCGGCGAGCAGTACTTC	CASQLQGAGEQYF
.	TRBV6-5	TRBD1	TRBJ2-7	TGTGCCAGCAGTTACTTGACAGGGGGCAACGAGCAGTACTTC	CASSYLTGGNEQYF
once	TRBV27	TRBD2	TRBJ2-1	TGTGCCAGCAGTTTCGCTAGGCGGCTAGCGGTATACAATGAGCAGTTCTTC	CASSFARRLAVYNEQFF
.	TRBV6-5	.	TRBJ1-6	TGTGCCAGCAGTAGGGGGACGGGCCAGCCCCTCCACTTT	CASSRGTGQPLHF
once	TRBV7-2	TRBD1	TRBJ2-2	TGTGCCAGCAGCCTCGGACTCGCAGGGGGAAACACCGGGGAGCTGTTTTTT	CASSLGLAGGNTGELFF
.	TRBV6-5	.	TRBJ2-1	TGTGCCAGCACTACCTACAGCTCCTACAATGAGCAGTTCTTC	CASTTYSSYNEQFF
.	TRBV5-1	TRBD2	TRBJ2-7	TGCGCCAGCAGCTCTAGCGGGAACCCCTCCCACGAGCAGTACTTC	CASSSSGNPSHEQYF
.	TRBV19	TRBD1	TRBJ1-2	TGTGCCAGTAGGCCCTTGACAGGGGCCCCTAACTATGGCTACACCTTC	CASRPLTGAPNYGYTF
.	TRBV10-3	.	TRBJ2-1	TGTGCCATCAGTGAGTCGACTGGGGCTTTGAATGAGCAGTTCTTC	CAISESTGALNEQFF
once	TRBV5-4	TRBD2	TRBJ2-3	TGTGCCAGCAGCCCCCTAGCGGGTGGCACAGATACGCAGTATTTT	CASSPLAGGTDTQYF
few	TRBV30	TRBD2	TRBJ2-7	TGCTCTGCGGGAGGAAGCGACGAGCAGTACTTC	CSAGGSDEQYF
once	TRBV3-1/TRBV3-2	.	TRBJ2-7	TGTGCCAGGGACAGCAATCCGACCTACGAGCAGTACTTC	CARDSNPTYEQYF
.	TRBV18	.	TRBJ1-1	TGTGCCAGCTCACCGATCACAAGGAACACTGAAGCTTTCTTT	CASSPITRNTEAFF
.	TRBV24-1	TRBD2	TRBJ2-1	TGTGCCACCAGTGACCAACTAGCGGCCTCCTACAATGAGCAGTTCTTC	CATSDQLAASYNEQFF
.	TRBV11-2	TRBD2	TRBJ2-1	TGTGCCAGCAGCCCCCCCCTTCTAGCGGGAGGTGTGCCCTACAATGAGCAGTTCTTC	CASSPPLLAGGVPYNEQFF
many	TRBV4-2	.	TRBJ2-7	TGTGCCAGCAGCCAAGATCGCGGGGGCCAGGAGGAGCAGTACTTC	CASSQDRGGQEEQYF